This T cell receptor beta chain originates from a study of T-cell reconstitution after alpha-beta-depleted transplantation in children. The junction had 3 bases not matched to a gene; V was cut back by 0 bases and J by 7 bases. This CDR3 has 14 amino acids. CDR1 SGHRS and CDR2 YFSETQ come from the germline V gene. Molecular barcoding with unique molecular identifiers was used for the TCRbeta library. TCRdb recomputed calls from the PCR reads with MiXCR, one row per CDR3 protein. The sample includes 150,000 to 250,000 distinct CDR3 sequences, less than 15% of them seen just once. This clonotype was counted at least ten times.

The genes are TRBV5-1 and TRBJ1-2; 10 nucleotides match TRBD1. The material sequenced was PBMCs from the stem cell graft donor, taken from the stem cell graft. The TCR originated in a human donor who donated a stem cell graft to a child with acute lymphoblastic leukemia. The CDR3 is CASSLAGQGFGYTF. The DNA of the CDR3 is TGCGCCAGCAGCTTGGCGGGACAGGGGTTTGGCTACACCTTC.